The entry below gives a single TCR beta chain sequence along with its context. Its antigen is unidentified. Patients had blood sampled at baseline and again on cycle 4 day 1 and cycle 7 day 1. Trimming cost V 3 bases and J 3 bases, with 11 bases left between them. The V gene's germline CDR1 is GTSNPN and CDR2 SVGIG (reference sequence). The CDR3 sequence is 13 residues long. The assay was immunoSEQ multiplex PCR, and TCRdb's table has in-frame clones only and misses some. The profile shows some 25,000 clones, roughly three quarters of them singletons. The data were taken from a study of OX40 agonist ivuxolimab in advanced cancers. Study context: Two cutaneous melanoma patients and one hepatocellular carcinoma patient, three in all, had partial responses.

Study results and limitations: Individuals who were partial responders at 0.1-3.0 mg/kg had clonal expansion that ranked among the lowest.

The clonotype originates from an adult with an advanced solid tumor such as melanoma, head and neck, liver or kidney cancer. This sequence joins TRBV30 and TRBJ1-1; no firm D call. Here the sequenced sample was CD4+ or CD8+ T cells sorted from blood, taken in a trial of the OX40 agonist ivuxolimab. The DNA for the CDR3 is TGTGCCTGGAGCCGGACGGAATACACTGAAGCTTTCTTT. Amino acid sequence: CAWSRTEYTEAFF.